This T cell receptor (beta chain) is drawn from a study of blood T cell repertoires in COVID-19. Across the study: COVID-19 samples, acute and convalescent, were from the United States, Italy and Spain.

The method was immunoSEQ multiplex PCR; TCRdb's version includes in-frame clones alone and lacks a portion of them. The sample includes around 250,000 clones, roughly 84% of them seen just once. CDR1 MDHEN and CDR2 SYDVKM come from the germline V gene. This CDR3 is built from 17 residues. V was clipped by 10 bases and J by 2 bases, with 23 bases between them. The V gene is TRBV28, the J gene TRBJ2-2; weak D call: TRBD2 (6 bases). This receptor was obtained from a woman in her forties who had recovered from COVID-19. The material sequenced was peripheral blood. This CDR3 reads CATSAGWFRKNTGELFF. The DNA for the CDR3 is TGTGCCACCTCTGCGGGGTGGTTCAGAAAAAACACCGGGGAGCTGTTTTTT.